Detailed here is one TCR beta chain. This entry comes from a study of blood T cell repertoires in COVID-19. Sequencing used immunoSEQ multiplex PCR; TCRdb keeps in-frame clones, though not all of them. Of hundreds of thousands of clones listed, approximately 83% are singletons. The clonotype was recovered from a woman between 50 and 59 years old who had recovered from COVID-19. Sequencing input: peripheral blood.

CDR3 sequence (DNA): TGTGCCAGCTTAACTAGCGGGGAGCACAATGAGCAGTTCTTC. Its translation: CASLTSGEHNEQFF. The chain is built from TRBV28 and TRBJ2-1; 10 bases are a match to TRBD2. V lost 8 bases to trimming and J lost 5 bases; unmatched junction nucleotides: 6. The CDR3 sequence is 14 residues long. CDR1 is MDHEN, CDR2 SYDVKM, per germline.